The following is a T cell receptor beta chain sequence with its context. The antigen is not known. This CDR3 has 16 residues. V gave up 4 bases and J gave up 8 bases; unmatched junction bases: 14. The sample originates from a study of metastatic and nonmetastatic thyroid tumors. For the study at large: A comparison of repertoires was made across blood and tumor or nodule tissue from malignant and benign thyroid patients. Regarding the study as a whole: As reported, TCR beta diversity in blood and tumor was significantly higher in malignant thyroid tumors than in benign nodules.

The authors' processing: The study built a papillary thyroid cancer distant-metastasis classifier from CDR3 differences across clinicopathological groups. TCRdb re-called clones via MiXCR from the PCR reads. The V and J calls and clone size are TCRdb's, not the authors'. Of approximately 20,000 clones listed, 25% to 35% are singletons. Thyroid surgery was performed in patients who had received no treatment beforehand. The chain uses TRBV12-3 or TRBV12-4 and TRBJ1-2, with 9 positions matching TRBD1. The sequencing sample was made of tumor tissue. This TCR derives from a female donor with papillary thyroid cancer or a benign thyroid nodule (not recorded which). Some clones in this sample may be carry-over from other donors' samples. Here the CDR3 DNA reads TGTGCCAGCAGTTGGACCCCGGGACAGGGCGCATTCGGCTACACCTTC. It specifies CASSWTPGQGAFGYTF.